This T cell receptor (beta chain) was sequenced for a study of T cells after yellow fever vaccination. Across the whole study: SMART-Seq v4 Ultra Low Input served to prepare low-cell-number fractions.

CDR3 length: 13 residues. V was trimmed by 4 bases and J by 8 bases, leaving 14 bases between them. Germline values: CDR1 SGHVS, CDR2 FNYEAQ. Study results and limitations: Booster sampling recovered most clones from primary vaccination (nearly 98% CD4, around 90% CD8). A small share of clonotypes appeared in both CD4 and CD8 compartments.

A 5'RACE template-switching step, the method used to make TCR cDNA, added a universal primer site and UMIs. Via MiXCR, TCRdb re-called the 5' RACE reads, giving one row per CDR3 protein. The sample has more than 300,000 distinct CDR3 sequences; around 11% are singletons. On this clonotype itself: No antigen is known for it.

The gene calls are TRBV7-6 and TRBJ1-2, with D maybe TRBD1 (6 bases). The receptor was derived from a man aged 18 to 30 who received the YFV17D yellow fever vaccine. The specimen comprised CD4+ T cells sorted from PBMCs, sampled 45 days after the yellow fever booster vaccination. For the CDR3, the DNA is TGTGCCAGCAGCTCGTCCAGGGGTAACGGCTACACCTTC. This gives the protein CASSSSRGNGYTF.